This TCR beta chain was documented in a study of T cells in Graves' hyperthyroidism and ophthalmopathy. Regions amplified from RNA transcripts were the TCR beta CDR3 regions. TCR CDR3 underwent first-round RT-PCR with the HTBI primer set. TCRdb passed the multiplex PCR reads through MiXCR, listing each CDR3 protein once. The repertoire holds approximately 620,000 distinct CDR3 sequences, with 16% as singletons. CDR1 and CDR2 from the germline V gene are MDHEN and SYDVKM. V was trimmed by 6 bases and J by 11 bases, leaving 17 bases between them. The CDR3 runs 13 residues. This clonotype has ten or more counts.

The chain uses TRBV28 and TRBJ1-5; no definite D call. The clonotype was recovered from a woman aged 40 to 55 with Graves' ophthalmopathy. The specimen was blood. For the CDR3, the DNA is TGTGCCAGCAGGCGCGAGGACTCAAGGGCCCAGCATTTT. Amino acids: CASRREDSRAQHF.